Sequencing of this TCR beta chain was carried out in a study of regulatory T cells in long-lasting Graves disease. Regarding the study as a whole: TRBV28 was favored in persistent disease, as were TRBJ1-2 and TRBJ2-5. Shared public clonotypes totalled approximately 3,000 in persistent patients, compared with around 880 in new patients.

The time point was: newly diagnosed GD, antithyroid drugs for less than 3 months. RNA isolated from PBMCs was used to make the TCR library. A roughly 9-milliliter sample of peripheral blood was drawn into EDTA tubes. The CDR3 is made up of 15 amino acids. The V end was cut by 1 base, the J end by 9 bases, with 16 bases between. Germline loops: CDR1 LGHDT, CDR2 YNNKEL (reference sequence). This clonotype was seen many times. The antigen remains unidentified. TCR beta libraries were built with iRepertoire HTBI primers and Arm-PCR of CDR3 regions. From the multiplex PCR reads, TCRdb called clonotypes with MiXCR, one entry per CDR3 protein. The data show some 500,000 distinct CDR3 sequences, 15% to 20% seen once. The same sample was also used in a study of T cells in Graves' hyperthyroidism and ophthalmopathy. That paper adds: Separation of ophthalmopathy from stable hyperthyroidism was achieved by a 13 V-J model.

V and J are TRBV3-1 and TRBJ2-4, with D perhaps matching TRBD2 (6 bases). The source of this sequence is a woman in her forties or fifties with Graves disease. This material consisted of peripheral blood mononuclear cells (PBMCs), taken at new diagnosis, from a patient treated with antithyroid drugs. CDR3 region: CASSQGSGVEGIQYF. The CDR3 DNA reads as TGTGCCAGCAGCCAAGGGTCGGGGGTAGAGGGCATTCAGTACTTC.